Following are 19 T cell receptor beta chains from one sample sequenced in a study of long-term antiretroviral therapy in people with HIV. An immunoSEQ assay, version v3.0, was performed at survey level. Assay: immunoSEQ multiplex PCR; the TCRdb copy retains only in-frame clones and omits some. The sample lists about 30,000 clones, 94% occurring once. Sequenced material: unsorted PBMCs, taken 7.4 years after starting antiretroviral therapy. The source of these receptors is a man in his forties or fifties with HIV.

This chain links TRBV25-1 with TRBJ2-7, with TRBD1 identical over 10 bases. Germline values: CDR1 MGHDK, CDR2 SYGVNS. The CDR3 covers 14 residues. Unmatched junction bases numbered 6, after V lost 4 bases and J lost 6 bases. CDR3 in DNA: TGTGCCAGCAGTGCCCTCGGACAGGGGGGCGAGCAGTACTTC. It is translated as CASSALGQGGEQYF.

This clone appeared once. V is TRBV7-2 and J is TRBJ2-3; D remains unclear. Germline loops: CDR1 SGHTA, CDR2 FQGNSA. V lost 5 bases to trimming and J lost 0 bases, with 9 bases between them. The CDR3 loop spans 14 amino acids. CDR3 protein: CASSPSGSTDTQYF. The CDR3 region has the DNA TGTGCCAGCAGCCCCTCGGGTAGCACAGATACGCAGTATTTT.

The chain recombines TRBV5-5 with TRBJ1-6; D perhaps matches TRBD1 (5 bases). The V and J ends lost 4 bases and 1 base respectively, with 15 bases between them. The germline V gene encodes CDR1 SGHKS and CDR2 YYEKEE (reference sequence). There are 17 residues in the CDR3. CDR3 loop: CASSQMRDRSYNSPLHF. The DNA for the CDR3 is TGTGCCAGCAGCCAAATGAGGGACCGGTCCTATAATTCACCCCTCCACTTT.

This rearrangement joins TRBV6-6 to TRBJ2-3; D not certain. CDR3 length equals 15 residues. Germline assignment: CDR1 MNHNY and CDR2 SVGAGI (reference sequence). V dropped 3 bases and J dropped 4 bases, with 14 bases sitting between them. The CDR3 DNA reads as TGTGCCAGCAGTTATTCTCGGTCCCGGGCAGATACGCAGTATTTT. It specifies CASSYSRSRADTQYF.

This rearrangement joins TRBV9 to TRBJ2-1; the D gene is possibly TRBD2 (6 bases). Germline CDR1 and CDR2: SGDLS and YYNGEE. The V end lost 4 bases, the J end lost 0 bases, and 14 bases lay between the germline ends. CDR3 length equals 16 residues. The CDR3 sequence: CASSIIRGSSYNEQFF. DNA for the CDR3: TGTGCCAGCAGCATAATCCGGGGGAGCTCCTACAATGAGCAGTTCTTC. The whole variable domain, remainder taken from reference TRBV9 and TRBJ2-1, is DSGVTQTPKHLITATGQRVTLRCSPRSGDLSVYWYQQSLDQGLQFLIQYYNGEERAKGNILERFSAQQFPDLHSELNLSSLELGDSALYFCASSIIRGSSYNEQFFGPGTRLTVL.

The V call is TRBV4-2, the J call TRBJ2-1; TRBD1 aligns across 8 bases. This CDR3 has 15 amino acids. CDR1 and CDR2 from the germline V gene are LGHNA and YNFKEQ. V dropped 5 bases and J dropped 5; count of bases not matched to a gene: 8. CDR3 in DNA: TGTGCCAGCAGCGACAGGGGAAGTAGCGACAATGAGCAGTTCTTC. This gives the protein CASSDRGSSDNEQFF.

The rearrangement links TRBV5-1 to TRBJ1-1; D is ambiguous. V was shortened by 0 bases and J by 3 bases, with 9 bases between the two germline ends. This CDR3 is built from 14 residues. The germline V gene encodes CDR1 SGHRS and CDR2 YFSETQ. The CDR3 spells CASSLAPLDTEAFF. The CDR3 DNA reads TGCGCCAGCAGCTTGGCTCCTTTAGACACTGAAGCTTTCTTT.

The genes are TRBV5-6 and TRBJ1-4; 9 nucleotides line up with TRBD1. CDR1 is SGHDT and CDR2 is YYEEEE in the germline V gene. The CDR3 consists of 14 residues. The J segment lost 8 bases and the V segment lost 2 bases, leaving 4 bases of the junction unmatched. The CDR3 loop is CASSFGTGHEKLFF. In DNA form, the CDR3 reads TGTGCCAGCAGCTTCGGGACAGGGCACGAAAAACTGTTTTTT.

V is TRBV28 and J is TRBJ2-1; D is undetermined. The V gene's germline CDR1 is MDHEN and CDR2 SYDVKM. This CDR3 has 15 residues. V lost 5 bases, J lost 1 base, and 12 bases lay in between. CDR3 residues: CASSPGGLSYNEQFF. The CDR3 nucleotides are TGTGCCAGCAGTCCAGGTGGATTATCCTACAATGAGCAGTTCTTC.

The rearrangement joins TRBV11-2 to TRBJ2-7, with no clear D. CDR1 is SGHAT and CDR2 is FQNNGV in the germline V gene. The V gene lost 0 bases and the J gene lost 1 base, with 4 bases spanning the gap. This CDR3 comprises 13 residues. DNA for the CDR3: TGTGCCAGCAGCTTAGATCCTTCCTACGAGCAGTACTTC. Its translation: CASSLDPSYEQYF.

The rearrangement uses TRBV11-2 and TRBJ2-2; D is possibly TRBD2 (6 bases). Trimming shortened V by 4 bases and J by 2 bases, and 14 bases separated the two germline ends. Germline CDR1 is SGHAT and CDR2 is FQNNGV. The CDR3 runs 16 residues. The CDR3 DNA is TGTGCCAGCAGCTCTCCGGGACTCTCAAACACCGGGGAGCTGTTTTTT. Protein sequence: CASSSPGLSNTGELFF.

As DNA, the CDR3 is TGCGCCAGCAGCCAAGACAGGGCCGCGACTTCTAGGAAAAACATTCAGTACTTC. This translates into CASSQDRAATSRKNIQYF. The rearrangement links TRBV4-3 to TRBJ2-4, with D possibly matching TRBD1 (5 bases). The CDR3 consists of 18 residues. With 0 bases removed from V and 4 bases from J, the gap between germline ends came to 19 bases. The germline CDR1 and CDR2 sequences are LGHNA and YSLEER.

V is TRBV6-1 and J is TRBJ2-7, with 10 bases identical to TRBD2. Germline trimming cut 5 bases from V and 3 bases from J; bases unmatched to any gene: 4. CDR1 MNHNS and CDR2 SASEGT come from the germline V gene. The CDR3 runs 14 residues. The CDR3 coding sequence is TGTGCCAGCAGTCTAGCGGGGGAGATCTACGAGCAGTACTTC. Protein sequence: CASSLAGEIYEQYF.

The chain recombines TRBV30 with TRBJ2-7; maybe TRBD1 (5 bases). Trimming took 0 bases from V and 1 from J, leaving 10 bases between them. CDR3 length equals 14 residues. Germline CDR1 GTSNPN, CDR2 SVGIG (reference sequence). The CDR3 coding sequence is TGTGCCTGGAGTGTTCCTCCAGGGTCCTACGAGCAGTACTTC. Residues: CAWSVPPGSYEQYF. Full variable domain (remainder filled in from reference TRBV30 and TRBJ2-7): SQTIHQWPATLVQPVGSPLSLECTVEGTSNPNLYWYRQAAGRGLQLLFYSVGIGQISSEVPQNLSASRPQDRQFILSSKKLLLSDSGFYLCAWSVPPGSYEQYFGPGTRLTVT.

The J gene is TRBJ1-5, the V gene TRBV2, with 10 bases lining up with TRBD1. The germline CDR1 and CDR2 sequences are SNHLY and FYNNEI. Trimming at V came to 6 bases and at J to 7 bases, leaving 9 bases not matched to a gene. The CDR3 contains 15 residues. The CDR3 loop reads CASSADRGLRQPQHF. The CDR3 region has the DNA TGTGCCAGCAGCGCGGACAGGGGGTTGCGGCAGCCCCAGCATTTT.

V and J are TRBV29-1 and TRBJ2-3; D might be TRBD1 or TRBD2, each matching 5 bases. The CDR3 extends over 13 amino acids. Germline V gene sequence: CDR1 SQVTM, CDR2 ANQGSEA. V was clipped by 0 bases and J by 6 bases, with 10 bases between them. Written as DNA, the CDR3 is TGCAGCGTTGAAGATCGGGGCAGGGATACGCAGTATTTT. Translation: CSVEDRGRDTQYF.

The chain carries TRBV2 and TRBJ1-5; unclear D gene. Trimming took off 3 bases at V and 7 bases at J, with 4 bases between the two ends. This CDR3 has 11 amino acids. Per germline, CDR1 SNHLY and CDR2 FYNNEI. CDR3 loop: CASSDPQPQHF. For the CDR3, the DNA is TGTGCCAGCAGTGACCCGCAGCCCCAGCATTTT.

The genes are TRBV9 and TRBJ2-3; 10 bases agree with TRBD2. CDR1 SGDLS and CDR2 YYNGEE come from the germline V gene. The V and J ends lost 2 bases and 1 base, in that order; junction bases with no gene match: 1. The CDR3 sequence is 15 residues long. CDR3 sequence: CASSVGTSGTDTQYF. The CDR3, as DNA: TGTGCCAGCAGCGTTGGGACTAGCGGCACAGATACGCAGTATTTT.

V is TRBV9 and J is TRBJ2-7, with TRBD1 matching 11 bases. The germline V gene has CDR1 SGDLS and CDR2 YYNGEE. The length of the CDR3 is 15 residues. Unmatched junction bases numbered 2, after V lost 0 bases and J lost 3 bases. CDR3 DNA: TGTGCCAGCAGCGTAGGGACAGGGGGCAACTACGAGCAGTACTTC. This gives the protein CASSVGTGGNYEQYF. Together with reference TRBV9 and TRBJ2-7, the CDR3 gives the full variable domain: DSGVTQTPKHLITATGQRVTLRCSPRSGDLSVYWYQQSLDQGLQFLIQYYNGEERAKGNILERFSAQQFPDLHSELNLSSLELGDSALYFCASSVGTGGNYEQYFGPGTRLTVT.